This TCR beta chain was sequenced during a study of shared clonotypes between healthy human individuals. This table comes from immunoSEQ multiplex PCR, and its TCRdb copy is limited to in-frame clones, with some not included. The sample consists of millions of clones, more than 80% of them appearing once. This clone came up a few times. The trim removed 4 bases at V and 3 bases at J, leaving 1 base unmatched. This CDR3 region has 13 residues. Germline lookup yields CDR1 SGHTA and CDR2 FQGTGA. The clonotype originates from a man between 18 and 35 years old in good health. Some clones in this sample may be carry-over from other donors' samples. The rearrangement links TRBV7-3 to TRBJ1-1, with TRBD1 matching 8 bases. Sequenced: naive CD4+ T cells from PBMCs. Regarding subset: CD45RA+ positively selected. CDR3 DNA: TGTGCCAGCAGCTCGGACAGGGACACTGAAGCTTTCTTT. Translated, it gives CASSSDRDTEAFF.